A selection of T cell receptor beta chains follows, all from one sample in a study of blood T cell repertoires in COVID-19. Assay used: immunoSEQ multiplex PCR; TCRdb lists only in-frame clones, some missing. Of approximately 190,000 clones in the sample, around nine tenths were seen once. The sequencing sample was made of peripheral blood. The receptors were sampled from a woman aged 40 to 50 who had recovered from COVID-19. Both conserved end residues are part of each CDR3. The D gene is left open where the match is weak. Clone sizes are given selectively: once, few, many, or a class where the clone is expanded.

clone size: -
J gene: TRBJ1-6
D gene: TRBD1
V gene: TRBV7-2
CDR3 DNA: TGTGCCAGCAGCTTATTACCGGGACAGGGAGATTCACCCCTCCACTTT
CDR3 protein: CASSLLPGQGDSPLHF

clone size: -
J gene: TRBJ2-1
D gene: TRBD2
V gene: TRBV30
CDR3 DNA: TGTGCCTGGAGCCAAGGACTAGCAGGGTACAATGAGCAGTTCTTC
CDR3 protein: CAWSQGLAGYNEQFF

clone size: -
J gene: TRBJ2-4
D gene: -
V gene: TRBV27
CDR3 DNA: TGTGCCAGCAGTTTAGATCGAGGAGCCAAAAACATTCAGTACTTC
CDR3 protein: CASSLDRGAKNIQYF

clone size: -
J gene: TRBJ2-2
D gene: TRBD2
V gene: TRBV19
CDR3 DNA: TGTGCCAGTAGTTTTAGCGGGAGTTTGGGGGAGCTGTTTTTT
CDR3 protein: CASSFSGSLGELFF

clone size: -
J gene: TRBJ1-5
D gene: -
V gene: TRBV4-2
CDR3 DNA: TGTGCCAGCAGCCAAGATCTACCGATAAAGTCCAATCAGCCCCAGCATTTT
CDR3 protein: CASSQDLPIKSNQPQHF

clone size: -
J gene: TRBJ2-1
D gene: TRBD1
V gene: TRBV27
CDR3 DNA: TGTGCCAGCAGTTCAGACAGGGGGCTTGCCTACAATGAGCAGTTCTTC
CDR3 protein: CASSSDRGLAYNEQFF

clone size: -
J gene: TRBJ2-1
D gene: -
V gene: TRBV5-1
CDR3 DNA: TGCGCCAGCAGCTTGCAGGATGCGTCCTACAATGAGCAGTTCTTC
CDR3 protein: CASSLQDASYNEQFF

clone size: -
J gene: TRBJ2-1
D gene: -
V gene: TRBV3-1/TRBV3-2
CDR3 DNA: TGTGCCAGCAGCCCCTCAGGGGGGAATGAGCAGTTCTTC
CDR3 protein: CASSPSGGNEQFF

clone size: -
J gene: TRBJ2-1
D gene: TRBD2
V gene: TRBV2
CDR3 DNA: TGTGCCAGCAGCGTCCTGGCGGGGGGCAACAATGAGCAGTTCTTC
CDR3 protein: CASSVLAGGNNEQFF

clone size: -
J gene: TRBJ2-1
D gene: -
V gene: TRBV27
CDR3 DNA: TGTGCCAGCAGTCCGGACGGGAACGGTTACAATGAGCAGTTCTTC
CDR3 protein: CASSPDGNGYNEQFF

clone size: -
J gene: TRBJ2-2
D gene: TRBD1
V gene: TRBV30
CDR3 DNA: TGTGCCTGGAATCGGGACAGGGGGGCCGGGGAGCTGTTTTTT
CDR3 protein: CAWNRDRGAGELFF

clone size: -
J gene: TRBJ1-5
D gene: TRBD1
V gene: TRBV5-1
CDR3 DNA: TGCGCCAGCAGCTTGGGACAGGGAATAAATCAGCCCCAGCATTTT
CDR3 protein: CASSLGQGINQPQHF

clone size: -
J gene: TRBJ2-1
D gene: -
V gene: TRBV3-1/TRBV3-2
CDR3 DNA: TGTGCCAGCAGCCAGGGGGCGGCTTGCAATGAGCAGTTCTTC
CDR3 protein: CASSQGAACNEQFF

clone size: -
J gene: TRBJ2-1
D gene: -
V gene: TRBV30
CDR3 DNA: TGTGCCTGGAGTGACGACTATTACAATGAGCAGTTCTTC
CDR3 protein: CAWSDDYYNEQFF

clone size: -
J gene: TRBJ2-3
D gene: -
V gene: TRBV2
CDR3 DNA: TGTGCCAGCAAGGGACTCTTCAGCACAGATACGCAGTATTTT
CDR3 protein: CASKGLFSTDTQYF

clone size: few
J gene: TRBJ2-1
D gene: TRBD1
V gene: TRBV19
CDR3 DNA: TGTGCCAGTAGTATAGACAGGGGGAAAAATGAGCAGTTCTTC
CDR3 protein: CASSIDRGKNEQFF

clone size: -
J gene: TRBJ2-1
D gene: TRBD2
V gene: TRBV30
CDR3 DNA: TGTGCCTGGATGCGCACTAGCGGAGACAATGAGCAGTTCTTC
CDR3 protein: CAWMRTSGDNEQFF

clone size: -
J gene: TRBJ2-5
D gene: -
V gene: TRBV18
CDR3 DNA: TGTGCCAGCTCACCACTCTCAGGGTTAGAGACCCAGTACTTC
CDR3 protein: CASSPLSGLETQYF

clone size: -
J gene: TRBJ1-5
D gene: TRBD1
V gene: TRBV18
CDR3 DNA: TGTGCCAGCTCACCACAGGAAGGCGGGACAGGGGGGAAATGGCAGCCCCAGCATTTT
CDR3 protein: CASSPQEGGTGGKWQPQHF

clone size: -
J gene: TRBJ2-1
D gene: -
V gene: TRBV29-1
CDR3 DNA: TGCAGCGTCGCCCCTAGTAGGGAGCAGTTCTTC
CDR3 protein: CSVAPSREQFF

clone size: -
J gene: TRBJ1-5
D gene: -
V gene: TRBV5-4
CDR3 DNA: TGTGCCAGCAGCTCCGGGGGGGGAGGCCAGCCCCAGCATTTT
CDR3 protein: CASSSGGGGQPQHF

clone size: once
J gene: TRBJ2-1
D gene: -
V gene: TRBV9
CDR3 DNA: TGTGCCAGCAGCGTCTCGGCGGGCGACAATGAGCAGTTCTTC
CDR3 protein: CASSVSAGDNEQFF

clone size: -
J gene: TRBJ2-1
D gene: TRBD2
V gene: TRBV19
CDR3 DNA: TGTGCCAGTAGTATCGGTCCCGTGAGCGGGAGTTCCTACAATGAGCAGTTCTTC
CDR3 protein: CASSIGPVSGSSYNEQFF

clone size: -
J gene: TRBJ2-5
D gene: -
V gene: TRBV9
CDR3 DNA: TGTGCCAGCAGCGATTCACTATCCGGAGGGGAAGAGACCCAGTACTTC
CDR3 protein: CASSDSLSGGEETQYF

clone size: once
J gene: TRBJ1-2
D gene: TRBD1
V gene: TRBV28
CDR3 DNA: TGTGCCAGCAGCCGGGACAGGGGCACGCCTTATGGCTACACCTTC
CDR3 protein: CASSRDRGTPYGYTF

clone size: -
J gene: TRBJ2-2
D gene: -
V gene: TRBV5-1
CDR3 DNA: TGCGCCAGCAGCTTTGCGGAGAACACCGGGGAGCTGTTTTTT
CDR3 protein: CASSFAENTGELFF

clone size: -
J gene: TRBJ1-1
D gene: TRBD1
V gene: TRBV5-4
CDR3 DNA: TGTGCCAGCAGCTTGGATTTACAGGGGCTGAACACTGAAGCTTTCTTT
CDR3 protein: CASSLDLQGLNTEAFF

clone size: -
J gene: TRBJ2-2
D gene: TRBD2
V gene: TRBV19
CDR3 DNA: TGTGCCAGTTCAGCGGGAGGGCTTCAGACCGGGGAGCTGTTTTTT
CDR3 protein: CASSAGGLQTGELFF

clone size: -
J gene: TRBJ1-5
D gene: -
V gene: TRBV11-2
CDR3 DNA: TGTGCCAGCAGCTTAGAGAACACAGTTTCGCCCCAGCATTTT
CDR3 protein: CASSLENTVSPQHF

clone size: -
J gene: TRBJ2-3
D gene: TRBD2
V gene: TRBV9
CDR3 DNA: TGTGCCAGCAGCGCCTGGAGGACTAGCGAAACAGATACGCAGTATTTT
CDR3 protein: CASSAWRTSETDTQYF

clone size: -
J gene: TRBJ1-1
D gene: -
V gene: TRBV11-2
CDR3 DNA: TGTGCCAGCAGCTTAGAGGTAGGGGCGAGCACTGAAGCTTTCTTT
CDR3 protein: CASSLEVGASTEAFF

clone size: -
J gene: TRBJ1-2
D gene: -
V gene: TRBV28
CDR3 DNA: TGTGCCAGCAACATGAAGTGGGTTGCGGGGGTTCGTGGCTACACCTTC
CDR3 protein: CASNMKWVAGVRGYTF

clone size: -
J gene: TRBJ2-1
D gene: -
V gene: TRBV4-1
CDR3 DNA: TGCGCCAGCAGCCAAGATGTGACAGTCCCATCGTACAATGAGCAGTTCTTC
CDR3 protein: CASSQDVTVPSYNEQFF

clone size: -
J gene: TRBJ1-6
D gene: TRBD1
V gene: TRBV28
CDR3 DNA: TGTGCCAGCAGTTCCCCGGGCAGGGGGGATTCACCCCTCCACTTT
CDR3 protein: CASSSPGRGDSPLHF

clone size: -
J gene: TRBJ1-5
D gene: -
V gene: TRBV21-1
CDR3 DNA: TGTGCCAGCAGCAAACAGGGGGGTCAAAAGCCCCAGCATTTT
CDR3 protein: CASSKQGGQKPQHF

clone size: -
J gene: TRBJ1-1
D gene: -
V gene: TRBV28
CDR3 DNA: TGTGCCAGCAGTTCAGTTGGGCAGCTTGAAGCTTTCTTT
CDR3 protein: CASSSVGQLEAFF

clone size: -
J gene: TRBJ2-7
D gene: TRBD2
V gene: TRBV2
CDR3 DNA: TGTGCCAGCCGTAGACTAGCGGGGGACTACGAGCAGTACTTC
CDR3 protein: CASRRLAGDYEQYF

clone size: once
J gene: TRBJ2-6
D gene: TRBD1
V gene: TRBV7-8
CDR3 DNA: TGTGCCAGCAGCTACACAGGGGGCTCTGGGGCCAACGTCCTGACTTTC
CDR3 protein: CASSYTGGSGANVLTF

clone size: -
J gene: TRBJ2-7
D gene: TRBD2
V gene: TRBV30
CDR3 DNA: TGTGCCCGCGATACGGGAGGGAGCTCCTACGAGCAGTACTTC
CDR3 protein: CARDTGGSSYEQYF

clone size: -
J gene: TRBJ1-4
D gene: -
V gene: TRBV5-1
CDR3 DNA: TGCGCCAGCAGCTTGGCAACGGCAACTAATGAAAAACTGTTTTTT
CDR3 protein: CASSLATATNEKLFF